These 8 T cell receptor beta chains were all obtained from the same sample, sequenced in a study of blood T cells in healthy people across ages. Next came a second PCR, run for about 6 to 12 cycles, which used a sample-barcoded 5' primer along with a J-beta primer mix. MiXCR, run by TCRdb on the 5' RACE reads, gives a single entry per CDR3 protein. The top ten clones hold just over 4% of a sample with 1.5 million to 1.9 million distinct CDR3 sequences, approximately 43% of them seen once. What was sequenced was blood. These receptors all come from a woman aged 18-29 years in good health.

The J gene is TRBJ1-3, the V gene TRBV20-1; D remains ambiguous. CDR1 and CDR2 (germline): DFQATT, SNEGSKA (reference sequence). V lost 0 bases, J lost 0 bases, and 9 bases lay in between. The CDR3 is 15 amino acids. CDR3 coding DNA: TGCAGTGCTAGAGATGTTCAAAGCTCTGGAAACACCATATATTTT. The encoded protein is CSARDVQSSGNTIYF.

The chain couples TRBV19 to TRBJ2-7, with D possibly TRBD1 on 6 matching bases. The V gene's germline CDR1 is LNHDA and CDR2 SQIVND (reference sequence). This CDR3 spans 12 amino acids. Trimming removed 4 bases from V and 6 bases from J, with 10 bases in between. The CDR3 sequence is CASSTTGREQYF. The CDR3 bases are TGTGCCAGTAGTACCACAGGGCGCGAGCAGTACTTC.

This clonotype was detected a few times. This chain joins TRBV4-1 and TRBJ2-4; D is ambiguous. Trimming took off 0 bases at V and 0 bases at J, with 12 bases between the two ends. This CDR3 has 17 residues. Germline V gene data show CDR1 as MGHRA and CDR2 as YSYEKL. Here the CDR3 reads CASSQEWRDLAKNIQYF. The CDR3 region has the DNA TGCGCCAGCAGCCAAGAGTGGCGAGATCTAGCCAAAAACATTCAGTACTTC.

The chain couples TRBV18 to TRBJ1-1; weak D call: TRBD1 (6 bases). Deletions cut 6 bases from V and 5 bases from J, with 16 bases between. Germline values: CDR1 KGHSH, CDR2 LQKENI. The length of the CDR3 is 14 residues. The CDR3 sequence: CASSPDQGITEAFF. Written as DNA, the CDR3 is TGTGCCAGCTCTCCGGATCAGGGGATTACTGAAGCTTTCTTT.

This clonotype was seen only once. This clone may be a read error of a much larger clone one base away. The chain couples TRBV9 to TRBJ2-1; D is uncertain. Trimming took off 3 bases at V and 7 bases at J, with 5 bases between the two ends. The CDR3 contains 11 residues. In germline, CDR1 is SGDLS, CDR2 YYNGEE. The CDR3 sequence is CASSAWNEQFF. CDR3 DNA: TGTGCCAGCAGCGCCTGGAATGAGCAGTTCTTC.

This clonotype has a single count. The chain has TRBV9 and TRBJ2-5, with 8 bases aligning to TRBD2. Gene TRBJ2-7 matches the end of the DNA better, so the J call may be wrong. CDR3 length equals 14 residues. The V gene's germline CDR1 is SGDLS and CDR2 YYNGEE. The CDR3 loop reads CASSVSGGPGEQYF. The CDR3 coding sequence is TGTGCCAGCAGCGTCTCGGGGGGGCCTGGCGAGCAGTACTTC.

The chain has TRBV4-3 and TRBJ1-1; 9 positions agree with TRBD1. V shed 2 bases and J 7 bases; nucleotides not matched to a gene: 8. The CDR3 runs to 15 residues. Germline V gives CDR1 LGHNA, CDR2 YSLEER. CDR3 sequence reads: CASSQTLQGAGEAFF. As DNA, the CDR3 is TGCGCCAGCAGCCAAACCCTACAGGGGGCCGGTGAAGCTTTCTTT.

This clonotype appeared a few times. In DNA, the CDR3 is TGTGCCAGCAGAGCAGGGGGCGAGCAGTACTTC. It encodes CASRAGGEQYF. The chain joins TRBV6-5 to TRBJ2-7, with TRBD1 identical over 7 bases. The germline CDR1 and CDR2 sequences are MNHEY and SVGAGI. The V segment lost 6 bases and the J segment 6 bases; nucleotides outside the gene matches: 2. The length of the CDR3 is 11 residues.